Detailed here is one TCR beta chain. The antigen it binds to is not known. Within one base of it there is no much larger clone, and no base qualities were kept. These data belong to a study of shared clonotypes between healthy human individuals (dated by TCRdb to 2018 to 2020). In terms of the full investigation: The cohort comprised a couple of women and a few men aged 18 to 49 years. The study deeply sequenced blood TCR repertoires of about 5 healthy adults to estimate repertoire size and the extent of clonotype sharing between individuals. For each donor, three plates each were used for CD4 naive and CD4 memory, two plates were used for CD8 naive, and one plate was used for CD8 memory. Per donor, leukapheresis produced somewhere between about 0.85 and 10 billion PBMCs. Different laboratories and diverse techniques were used to prepare libraries and sequence TCR repertoires, to increase sequencing depth and limit assay-specific biases. Broader findings and caveats from the paper: The genetic and exposure-history diversity represented was limited by the small number of donors. Clonotypes shared by all four sorted-subset donors showed higher generation probabilities than non-shared clonotypes. Sampling was restricted to blood, and TCR repertoires in tissue are likely to differ from TCR repertoires in blood. Even with the large sequencing depth, rarefaction of the sorted-subset datasets indicated that sequencing was incomplete. Sharing across several donors was observed for approximately 5% of naive CD4, 3.5% of naive CD8, 2% to 2.5% of memory CD4, and about 0.4% of memory CD8 clonotypes. Naive subsets generally had larger estimated clonotype richness than memory subsets. Pairwise subsampling led to the expectation that sequencing depth would affect the degree of clonotype sharing among donors.

The CDR3 numbers 14 residues from cysteine through phenylalanine. The read is trimmed to its CDR3 DNA, 42 bases read in frame from base 1. CDR1 and CDR2, looked up from the germline V gene, are SGHVS and FNYEAQ. Trimming takes 4 bases from V and 6 bases from J, and the germline ends sit 13 bases apart. Using the deep immunoSEQ assay, TCR CDR3 regions were amplified from genomic DNA by multiplex PCR. Extracted genomic DNA from each cell subset was distributed evenly across all wells of several immunoSEQ 96-well plates, and each plate was treated as a replicate. Each replicate PCR for sorted subsets received around 0.2 ug genomic DNA, equal to roughly 30,000 T cell genomes. The purified libraries were quantified using a Qubit 3.0 fluorometer, sized with a Bioanalyzer 2100, and then quantified again using the KAPA Library Quantification kit. Every immunoSEQ 96-well plate was sequenced on a dedicated single-read 150-cycle Illumina NextSeq 550 flow cell. Regarding the original processing steps: Because only junctional sequences without quality scores were contained in the immunoSEQ output, filtering matching that applied to full-length reads could not be performed. To assign V/J genes and CDR3, sequences were annotated using PyIR, a Python wrapper for IgBLAST v1.9, with IMGT germline references. Any read was removed if the V/J assignment was weak (E-value above 1e-6), the CDR3 was missing, or the read contained stop codons, out-of-frame junctions, or ambiguous translated residues. V3J clonotypes were defined as sequences sharing the same inferred V gene, J gene, and CDR3 amino acid sequence. Percentage overlap between repertoires was computed as shared unique clonotypes divided by the size of the smaller repertoire. RTK rarefaction, the Chao1 estimator, and Recon v2.1 estimates of unobserved clonotypes were used to assess repertoire richness. For all TCRbeta clonotypes obtained by the gDNA method from several donors, generation probabilities were computed with OLGA. What TCRdb holds here is the immuneACCESS table cut down to in-frame rearrangements. Part of the clones is not present; checked against another copy, under half of the missing clones reflect an unresolved V gene, and the others are unexplained. V, J and clone size are taken as reported in that table, and D and trimming were inferred from the DNA itself. The sample contains around 700,000 clones, around three quarters of them found a single time. The ten largest clones represent more than 1.5% of the sample.

The donors were healthy, HIV-negative adults who had no recently reported acute infections or vaccinations. Every donor was a Caucasian adult living in Nashville, Tennessee, USA. CD4+ T cells were enriched through magnetic negative selection, after which naive cells were positively selected on CD45RA and the remaining negative fraction served as the memory subset. Blood was collected by leukapheresis, and PBMCs were isolated by Ficoll-Histopaque density gradient centrifugation and then cryopreserved in liquid nitrogen vapor phase. Analytical flow cytometry was used to check the purity and quantity of every magnetically sorted T cell population. Genomic DNA was isolated from every sorted fraction and measured by UV absorbance on a Nanodrop 2000c.

The sample comprised memory CD4+ T cells sorted from blood. The sample's cell subset or site label is to be understood as: CD45RA-negative fraction. The receptor was derived from a woman under 40 in good health. The V and J genes are TRBV7-6 and TRBJ2-1; TRBD2 is a possible D gene, resting on 6 matching bases. The DNA sequence follows: TGTGCCAGCAGCTCCCGTACTAGCAGCAATGAGCAGTTCTTC. It translates to CASSSRTSSNEQFF.